Each of the 19 T cell receptor beta chains below was sequenced from the same sample in a study of T cells in localized non-small cell lung cancer. Repertoires were generated with immunoSEQ multiplex PCR, while TCRdb's copy carries only in-frame clones and drops some. The data contain about 29,000 clones, 89% of them singletons. The sample here was peripheral blood, taken before any cancer treatment. These receptors all stem from a woman aged 35-70 years with stage I lung adenocarcinoma.

The genes are TRBV28 and TRBJ1-5; D not certain. The CDR3 consists of 12 residues. Trimming removed 6 bases at V and 11 bases at J, with 14 bases between. Germline V gene data show CDR1 as MDHEN and CDR2 as SYDVKM. The CDR3 DNA is TGTGCCAGCAGCGGGGTCGCCCGGGCCCAGCATTTT. Protein product: CASSGVARAQHF.

The rearrangement uses TRBV28 and TRBJ2-1; 7 bases map to TRBD1. CDR1 MDHEN and CDR2 SYDVKM come from the germline V gene. The CDR3 runs to 15 residues. Trimming at V came to 6 bases and at J to 3 bases, leaving 8 bases not matched to a gene. CDR3 in DNA: TGTGCCAGCAGGTCATGGGCAGGGGGCTACAATGAGCAGTTCTTC. Protein: CASRSWAGGYNEQFF.

The J gene is TRBJ2-7, the V gene TRBV2; 7 positions agree with TRBD2. Germline CDR1 reads SNHLY; CDR2 reads FYNNEI. The trim removed 6 bases at V and 0 bases at J, leaving 5 bases unmatched. The CDR3 length is 14 residues. The CDR3 here is CASSREVGSYEQYF. DNA of the CDR3: TGTGCCAGCAGCCGGGAGGTCGGCTCCTACGAGCAGTACTTC.

The V call is TRBV28, the J call TRBJ1-1, with 7 nucleotides matching TRBD1. V was pared by 3 bases and J by 4 bases, with 2 bases of the junction left unmatched. The CDR3 consists of 13 residues. Germline V gene sequence: CDR1 MDHEN, CDR2 SYDVKM. The DNA of the CDR3 is TGTGCCAGCAGTTTCGACAGGGTCACTGAAGCTTTCTTT. It codes for CASSFDRVTEAFF.

The V call is TRBV5-6, the J call TRBJ2-1, with D hard to call. The CDR3 sequence is 14 residues long. Trimming left V 2 bases short and J 7 bases short, with 13 bases between. Germline V gene sequence: CDR1 SGHDT, CDR2 YYEEEE. The CDR3 reads CASSLGILLNEQFF. The CDR3 DNA follows: TGTGCCAGCAGCTTAGGGATCCTTTTAAATGAGCAGTTCTTC.

The rearrangement joins TRBV19 to TRBJ1-1; D is perhaps TRBD1 (6 bases). Looked up from germline, CDR1 is LNHDA and CDR2 is SQIVND (reference sequence). V was shortened by 1 base and J by 6 bases, with 15 bases between the two germline ends. The CDR3 consists of 15 residues. CDR3 in amino acids: CASSIGGGHRAEAFF. The CDR3 DNA is TGTGCCAGTAGTATAGGGGGGGGCCATAGGGCTGAAGCTTTCTTT.

The chain couples TRBV9 to TRBJ2-1, with 11 bases identical to TRBD2. CDR3 length equals 15 residues. The V and J ends lost 0 bases and 8 bases, in that order; junction bases with no gene match: 4. CDR1 and CDR2 from the germline V gene are SGDLS and YYNGEE. The CDR3 DNA follows: TGTGCCAGCAGCGTAGTGGGTAGCGGGAGGGATGAGCAGTTCTTC. It codes for CASSVVGSGRDEQFF.

This sequence joins TRBV11-2 and TRBJ2-5; 10 bases are a match to TRBD2. Trimming took 1 base from V and 5 from J; bases not matched to a gene: 1. The CDR3 has 14 amino acids. Germline V gene lookup returns CDR1 SGHAT and CDR2 FQNNGV. This CDR3 reads CASSLGLAGETQYF. CDR3 in DNA: TGTGCCAGCAGCTTAGGACTAGCGGGCGAGACCCAGTACTTC.

The V call is TRBV5-1, the J call TRBJ1-1, with D maybe TRBD1 (5 bases). The CDR3 consists of 17 residues. Trimming took 0 bases from V and 2 from J, leaving 17 bases between them. CDR1 SGHRS and CDR2 YFSETQ come from the germline V gene. CDR3 DNA: TGCGCCAGCAGCTTGGCTATGGCAGGGTCTGGTAACACTGAAGCTTTCTTT. Amino acid sequence: CASSLAMAGSGNTEAFF.

V and J are TRBV7-9 and TRBJ2-3, with D perhaps TRBD2 (6 bases). Germline CDR1 reads SEHNR; CDR2 reads FQNEAQ (reference sequence). Trimming took off 5 bases at V and 3 bases at J, with 15 bases between the two ends. This CDR3 comprises 15 residues. The CDR3 is CASSPGLRVTDTQYF. The CDR3 DNA follows: TGTGCCAGCAGCCCGGGACTTCGGGTGACAGATACGCAGTATTTT.

J is TRBJ2-7 and V is TRBV5-1; 13 positions agree with TRBD2. Germline CDR1 SGHRS, CDR2 YFSETQ. After removal of 4 bases from V and 2 bases from J, the junction contained 6 bases not matched to a gene. The CDR3 extends over 16 amino acids. For the CDR3, the DNA is TGCGCCAGCAGCCGTCAGGGACTAGCGGGAACCTACGAGCAGTACTTC. Protein: CASSRQGLAGTYEQYF.

This clone is a singleton in its sample. The CDR3 spells CASSVTGTGNNDEQFF. The CDR3 DNA reads TGCGCCAGCAGCGTTACCGGGACAGGGAATAACGATGAGCAGTTCTTC. The chain couples TRBV5-1 to TRBJ2-1, with 9 nucleotides matching TRBD1. J lost 8 bases, V lost 4 bases, and 13 bases had no gene match. The CDR3 spans 16 residues. Germline values: CDR1 SGHRS, CDR2 YFSETQ. The variable domain in full, with the rest retrieved from reference TRBV5-1 and TRBJ2-1, is KAGVTQTPRYLIKTRGQQVTLSCSPISGHRSVSWYQQTPGQGLQFLFEYFSETQRNKGNFPGRFSGRQFSNSRSEMNVSTLELGDSALYLCASSVTGTGNNDEQFFGPGTRLTVL.

The rearrangement links TRBV6-5 to TRBJ2-3, with TRBD1 as a possible D gene (5 bases). Germline loops: CDR1 MNHEY, CDR2 SVGAGI. CDR3 length: 13 amino acids. Trimming took off 6 bases at V and 4 bases at J, with 11 bases between the two ends. CDR3 bases: TGTGCCAGCAGAATGCAAGGGGCAGATACGCAGTATTTT. Protein: CASRMQGADTQYF.

The rearrangement uses TRBV7-6 and TRBJ1-5; D ambiguous. The germline V gene has CDR1 SGHVS and CDR2 FNYEAQ. Trimming took off 2 bases at V and 1 base at J, with 12 bases between the two ends. The CDR3 is 16 residues long. The CDR3 DNA sequence: TGTGCCAGCAGCTTATTTCCTCGGGAAAGCAATCAGCCCCAGCATTTT. It codes for CASSLFPRESNQPQHF. The full variable domain, in which reference TRBV7-6 and TRBJ1-5 provide the parts outside the CDR3, is GAGVSQSPRYKVTKRGQDVALRCDPISGHVSLYWYRQALGQGPEFLTYFNYEAQQDKSGLPNDRFSAERPEGSISTLTIQRTEQRDSAMYRCASSLFPRESNQPQHFGDGTRLSIL.

This chain uses TRBV11-2 with TRBJ2-7, with 10 bases identical to TRBD2. Germline V gives CDR1 SGHAT, CDR2 FQNNGV. The CDR3 runs to 15 residues. V shed 5 bases and J 2 bases; nucleotides not matched to a gene: 6. CDR3 amino acids: CASSLGLAETYEQYF. The DNA of the CDR3 is TGTGCCAGCAGCCTAGGACTAGCGGAAACCTACGAGCAGTACTTC. The whole variable domain, remainder taken from reference TRBV11-2 and TRBJ2-7, is EAGVAQSPRYKIIEKRQSVAFWCNPISGHATLYWYQQILGQGPKLLIQFQNNGVVDDSQLPKDRFSAERLKGVDSTLKIQPAKLEDSAVYLCASSLGLAETYEQYFGPGTRLTVT.

The chain employs TRBV5-1 and TRBJ2-2; 12 nucleotides agree with TRBD2. From germline, CDR1 is SGHRS and CDR2 YFSETQ. CDR3 length: 17 residues. Trimming cost V 4 bases and J 1 base; bases outside gene matches: 5. CDR3 residues: CASSGSGLAGNTGELFF. The CDR3, as DNA: TGCGCCAGCAGCGGGTCGGGACTAGCGGGGAACACCGGGGAGCTGTTTTTT.

The chain carries TRBV11-2 and TRBJ2-5, with 8 bases aligning to TRBD2. V lost 3 bases to trimming and J lost 5 bases; unmatched junction nucleotides: 17. Germline V gene data show CDR1 as SGHAT and CDR2 as FQNNGV. The CDR3 covers 18 residues. The CDR3 sequence is CASSFDLSGSLSGETQYF. The CDR3 nucleotides are TGTGCCAGCAGCTTTGATTTGAGCGGGAGTTTGTCTGGGGAGACCCAGTACTTC.

The gene calls are TRBV5-4 and TRBJ2-6; TRBD2 matches 8 bases. CDR1 is SGHNT and CDR2 is YYREEE in the germline V gene (reference sequence). The CDR3 runs 15 residues. J gave up 1 base and V 4 bases, and 1 base lay outside the gene matches. CDR3 nucleotide sequence: TGTGCCAGCAGCCCGGGGGGGTCTGGGGCCAACGTCCTGACTTTC. Translation: CASSPGGSGANVLTF. Based on the CDR3 plus reference TRBV5-4 and TRBJ2-6, the full variable domain is ETGVTQSPTHLIKTRGQQVTLRCSSQSGHNTVSWYQQALGQGPQFIFQYYREEENGRGNFPPRFSGLQFPNYSSELNVNALELDDSALYLCASSPGGSGANVLTFGAGSRLTVL.

The V and J genes are TRBV19 and TRBJ1-1; TRBD1 is a possible D gene (6 bases). This CDR3 comprises 17 residues. Trimming removed 1 base at V and 2 bases at J, with 17 bases between. The germline V gene has CDR1 LNHDA and CDR2 SQIVND (reference sequence). CDR3 residues: CASSIAPGASFNTEAFF. In DNA form, the CDR3 reads TGTGCCAGTAGTATAGCTCCGGGGGCCTCCTTCAACACTGAAGCTTTCTTT.